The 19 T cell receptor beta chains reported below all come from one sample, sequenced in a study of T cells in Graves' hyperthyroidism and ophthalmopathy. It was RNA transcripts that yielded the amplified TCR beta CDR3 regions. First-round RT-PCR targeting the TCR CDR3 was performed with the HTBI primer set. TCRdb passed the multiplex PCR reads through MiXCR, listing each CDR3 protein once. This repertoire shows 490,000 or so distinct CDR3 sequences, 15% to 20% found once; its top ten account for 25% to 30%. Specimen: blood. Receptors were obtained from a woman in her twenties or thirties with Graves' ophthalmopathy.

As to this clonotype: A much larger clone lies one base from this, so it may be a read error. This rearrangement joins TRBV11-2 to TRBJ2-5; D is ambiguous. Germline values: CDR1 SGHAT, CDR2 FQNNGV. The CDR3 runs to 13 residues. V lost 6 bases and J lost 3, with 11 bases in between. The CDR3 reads CASRPLSKETQYF. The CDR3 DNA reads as TGTGCCAGCAGACCCCTCTCGAAAGAGACCCAGTACTTC.

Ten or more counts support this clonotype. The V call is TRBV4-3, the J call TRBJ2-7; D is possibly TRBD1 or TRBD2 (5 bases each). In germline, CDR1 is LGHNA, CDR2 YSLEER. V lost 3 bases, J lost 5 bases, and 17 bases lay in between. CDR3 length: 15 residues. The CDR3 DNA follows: TGCGCCAGCAGCCAGGGGGAAGGGGCGCAGGACGAGCAGTACTTC. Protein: CASSQGEGAQDEQYF.

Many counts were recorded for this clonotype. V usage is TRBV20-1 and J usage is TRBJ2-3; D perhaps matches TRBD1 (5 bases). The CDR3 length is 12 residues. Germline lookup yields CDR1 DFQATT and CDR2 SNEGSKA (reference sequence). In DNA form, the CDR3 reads TGCAGCTCGTTAGGGGCCACGGATACGCAGTATTTT. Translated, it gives CSSLGATDTQYF.

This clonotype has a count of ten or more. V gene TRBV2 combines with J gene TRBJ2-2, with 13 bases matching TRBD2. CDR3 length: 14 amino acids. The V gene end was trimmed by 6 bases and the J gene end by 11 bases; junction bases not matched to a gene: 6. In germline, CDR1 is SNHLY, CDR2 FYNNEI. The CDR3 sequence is CASSGLAGVGELFF. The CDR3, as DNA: TGTGCCAGCAGCGGACTAGCGGGAGTGGGTGAGCTGTTTTTT. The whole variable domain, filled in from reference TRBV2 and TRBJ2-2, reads EPEVTQTPSHQVTQMGQEVILRCVPISNHLYFYWYRQILGQKVEFLVSFYNNEISEKSEIFDDQFSVERPDGSNFTLKIRSTKLEDSAMYFCASSGLAGVGELFFGEGSRLTVL.

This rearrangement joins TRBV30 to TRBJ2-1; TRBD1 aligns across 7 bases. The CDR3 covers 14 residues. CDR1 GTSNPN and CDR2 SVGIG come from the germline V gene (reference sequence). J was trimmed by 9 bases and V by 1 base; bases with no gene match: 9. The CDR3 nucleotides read TGTGCCTGGAGTGGGACAGGCCTCATAGGTGAGCAGTTCTTC. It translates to CAWSGTGLIGEQFF.

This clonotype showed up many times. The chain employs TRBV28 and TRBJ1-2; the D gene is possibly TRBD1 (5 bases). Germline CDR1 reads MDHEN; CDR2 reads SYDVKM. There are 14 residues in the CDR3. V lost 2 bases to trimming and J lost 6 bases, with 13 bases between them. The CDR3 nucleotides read TGTGCCAGCAGTTTAACGGGGGTAGGGGATGGCTACACCTTC. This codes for CASSLTGVGDGYTF.

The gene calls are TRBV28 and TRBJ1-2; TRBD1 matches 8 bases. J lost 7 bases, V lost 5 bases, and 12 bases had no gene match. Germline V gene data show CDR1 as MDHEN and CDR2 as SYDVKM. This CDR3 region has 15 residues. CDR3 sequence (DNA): TGTGCCAGCAGTCCTAGGACAGGGTCCGGCTGTGGCTACACCTTC. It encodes CASSPRTGSGCGYTF.

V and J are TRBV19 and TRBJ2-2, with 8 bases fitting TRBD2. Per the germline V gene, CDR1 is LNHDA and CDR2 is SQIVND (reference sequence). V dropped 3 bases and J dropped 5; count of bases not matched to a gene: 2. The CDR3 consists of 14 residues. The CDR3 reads CASSIASGTGELFF. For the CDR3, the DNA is TGTGCCAGTAGTATCGCTAGCGGGACCGGGGAGCTGTTTTTT.

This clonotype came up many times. The DNA of the CDR3 is TGCAGTGCTAGCCTTAGACAGGACGGGGAGCTGTTTTTT. Protein sequence: CSASLRQDGELFF. The chain recombines TRBV20-1 with TRBJ2-2, with a weak D call TRBD1 (6 bases). The CDR3 extends over 13 amino acids. Per the germline V gene, CDR1 is DFQATT and CDR2 is SNEGSKA (reference sequence). The ends were cut back, 3 bases at V and 7 bases at J, with 12 bases in the middle.

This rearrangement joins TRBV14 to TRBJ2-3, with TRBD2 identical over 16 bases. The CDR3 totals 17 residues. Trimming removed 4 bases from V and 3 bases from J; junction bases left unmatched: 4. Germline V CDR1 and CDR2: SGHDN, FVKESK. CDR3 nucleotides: TGTGCCAGCAGCCCCGGGACTAGCGGGAGGGCGACAGATACGCAGTATTTT. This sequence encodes CASSPGTSGRATDTQYF.

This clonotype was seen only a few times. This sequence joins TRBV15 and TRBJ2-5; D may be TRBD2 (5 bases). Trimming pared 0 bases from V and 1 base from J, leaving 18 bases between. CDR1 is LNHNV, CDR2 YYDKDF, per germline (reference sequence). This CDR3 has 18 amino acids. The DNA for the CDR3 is TGTGCCACCAGCAGAGAATCCTTAGCGATATTGATCCAAGAGACCCAGTACTTC. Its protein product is CATSRESLAILIQETQYF.

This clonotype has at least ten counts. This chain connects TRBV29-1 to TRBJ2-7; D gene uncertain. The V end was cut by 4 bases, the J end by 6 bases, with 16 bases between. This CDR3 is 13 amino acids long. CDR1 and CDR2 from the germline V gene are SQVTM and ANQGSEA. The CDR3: CSVGNFRGAEQYF. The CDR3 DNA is TGCAGCGTTGGTAATTTCCGCGGCGCCGAGCAGTACTTC.

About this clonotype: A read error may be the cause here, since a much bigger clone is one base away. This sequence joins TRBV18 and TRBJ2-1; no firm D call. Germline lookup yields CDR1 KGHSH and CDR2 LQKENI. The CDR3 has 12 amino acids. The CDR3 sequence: CASPPRKNEQFF. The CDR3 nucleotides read TGTGCCAGCCCACCGAGGAAGAATGAGCAGTTCTTC.

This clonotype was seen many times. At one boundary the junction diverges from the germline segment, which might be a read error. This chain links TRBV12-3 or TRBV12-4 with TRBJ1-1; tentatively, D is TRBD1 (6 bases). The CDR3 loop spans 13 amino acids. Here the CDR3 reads CASSSGVGTEAFF. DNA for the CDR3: TGCGCCAGCAGCTCAGGGGTCGGGACTGAAGCTTTCTTT.

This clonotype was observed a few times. The CDR3 spells CASSHYLGQSYEQYF. CDR3 nucleotide sequence: TGTGCCAGCAGCCACTACCTGGGACAGAGCTACGAGCAGTACTTC. The V gene is TRBV7-2, the J gene TRBJ2-7; 7 bases map to TRBD1. CDR3 size: 15 residues. V shed 5 bases and J 3 bases; nucleotides not matched to a gene: 10. Germline CDR1 is SGHTA and CDR2 is FQGNSA. The full variable domain, with the rest looked up from reference TRBV7-2 and TRBJ2-7, is GAGVSQSPSNKVTEKGKDVELRCDPISGHTALYWYRQSLGQGLEFLIYFQGNSAPDKSGLPSDRFSAERTGGSVSTLTIQRTQQEDSAVYLCASSHYLGQSYEQYFGPGTRLTVT.

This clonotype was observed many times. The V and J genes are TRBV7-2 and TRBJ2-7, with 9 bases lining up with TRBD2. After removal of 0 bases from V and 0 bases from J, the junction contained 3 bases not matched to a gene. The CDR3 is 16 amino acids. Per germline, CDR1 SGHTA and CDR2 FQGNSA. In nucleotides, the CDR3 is TGTGCCAGCAGCTTAGCACTAGCGGGCCCCTCCTACGAGCAGTACTTC. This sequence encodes CASSLALAGPSYEQYF.

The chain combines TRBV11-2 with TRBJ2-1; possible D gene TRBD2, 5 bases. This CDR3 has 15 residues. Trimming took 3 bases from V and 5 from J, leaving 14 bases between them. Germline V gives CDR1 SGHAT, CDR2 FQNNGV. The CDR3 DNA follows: TGTGCCAGCAGCTTGTTTGCGGGCTATAACAATGAGCAGTTCTTC. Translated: CASSLFAGYNNEQFF.

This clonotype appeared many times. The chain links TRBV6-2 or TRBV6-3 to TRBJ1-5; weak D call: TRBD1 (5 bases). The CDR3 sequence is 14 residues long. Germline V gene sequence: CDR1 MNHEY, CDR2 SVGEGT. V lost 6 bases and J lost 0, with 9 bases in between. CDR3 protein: CASRQDNSNQPQHF. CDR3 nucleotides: TGTGCCAGCAGACAGGACAATAGCAATCAGCCCCAGCATTTT.

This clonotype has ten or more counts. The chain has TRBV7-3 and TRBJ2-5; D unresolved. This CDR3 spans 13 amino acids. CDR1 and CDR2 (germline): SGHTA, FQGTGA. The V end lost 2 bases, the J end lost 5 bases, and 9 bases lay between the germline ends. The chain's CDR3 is CASSLVGMETQYF. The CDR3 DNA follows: TGTGCCAGCAGCTTAGTCGGCATGGAGACCCAGTACTTC.